One sample yielded the 4 T cell receptor beta chains listed below, sequenced in a study of T cell clones after liver transplantation. Using immunoSEQ multiplex PCR, the repertoire was profiled, and TCRdb retains in-frame clones only, with some absent. The table lists some 80,000 clones, 80% to 90% of them singletons. The sequences come from CD4+ T cells from blood, collected around 50 months after liver transplant. These receptors originate from a human patient who received a liver transplant. The graft donor may have given rise to some T cells.

V gene TRBV5-4 combines with J gene TRBJ2-7, with D hard to call. Germline assignment: CDR1 SGHNT and CDR2 YYREEE (reference sequence). The CDR3 has 13 residues. Trimming pared 0 bases from V and 7 bases from J, leaving 11 bases between. For the CDR3, the DNA is TGTGCCAGCAGCTTGGTTGGGTCAGCTGAGCAGTACTTC. It encodes CASSLVGSAEQYF.

A word on this clone: Other DNA sequences in the same sample also yield this CDR3. The chain uses TRBV30 and TRBJ2-2; D unresolved. Germline-derived CDR1 and CDR2 are GTSNPN and SVGIG (reference sequence). The germline V and J ends were trimmed by 2 bases and 3 bases, with 4 bases remaining between them. The CDR3 has 12 amino acids. CDR3 coding DNA: TGTGCCTGGAGTCCGTACACCGGGGAGCTGTTTTTT. It yields the protein CAWSPYTGELFF.

The chain links TRBV5-5 to TRBJ2-5, with D possibly being TRBD1 or TRBD2 (5 bases each). The CDR3 is 15 residues long. The V and J ends lost 6 bases and 5 bases respectively, with 20 bases between them. CDR1 is SGHKS and CDR2 is YYEKEE in the germline V gene (reference sequence). The CDR3 here is CASIPSGWGRETQYF. CDR3 nucleotides: TGTGCCAGCATCCCCTCGGGGTGGGGCCGGGAGACCCAGTACTTC.

The chain employs TRBV18 and TRBJ2-7, with TRBD1 identical over 10 bases. The CDR3 length is 14 residues. Germline V gene lookup returns CDR1 KGHSH and CDR2 LQKENI. V dropped 3 bases and J dropped 2; count of bases not matched to a gene: 1. CDR3 protein: CASSPGQGPYEQYF. The CDR3 coding sequence is TGTGCCAGCTCACCGGGACAGGGGCCCTACGAGCAGTACTTC.